This is a list of T cell receptor beta chains from one sample in a study of CD8 T cells in Susac syndrome. TCRdb recomputed calls from the immunoSEQ multiplex PCR reads with MiXCR, one row per CDR3 protein. There are roughly 150,000 distinct CDR3 sequences in the sample; roughly 96% occur only once, and around 0.15% lies in the top ten. The sample taken for sequencing was CD4+ T cells from PBMCs. The receptor set was obtained from a human donor with Susac syndrome. The CDR3 runs from the conserved cysteine through the conserved F or W. The D gene is left open where the match is weak. Rows may omit the clone size; those that give it use once, few, many or a size class.

D gene,clone size,J gene,V gene,CDR3 DNA,CDR3 protein
.,.,TRBJ1-5,TRBV14,TGTGCCAGCAGCCAACAACCGGGGCAGCCCCAGCATTTT,CASSQQPGQPQHF
.,.,TRBJ2-7,TRBV29-1,TGCAGCGCCTTGGGAGGATTCCCCCCCTACGAGCAGTACTTC,CSALGGFPPYEQYF
TRBD1,.,TRBJ2-4,TRBV5-6,TGTGCCAGCAGCCGAGGACAGACAGGGGATAGGGGCATTCAGTACTTC,CASSRGQTGDRGIQYF
.,.,TRBJ1-5,TRBV4-1,TGCGCCAGCAGCCAATACGGGATCAGCAATCAGCCCCAGCATTTT,CASSQYGISNQPQHF
.,.,TRBJ2-7,TRBV3-1,TGTGCCAGCAGCCAAGTATCCGGTGCCTACGAGCAGTACTTC,CASSQVSGAYEQYF
.,.,TRBJ1-6,TRBV3-1,TGTGCCAGCAGCCCCCTGAGGGATTCACCCCTCCACTTT,CASSPLRDSPLHF
.,.,TRBJ1-5,TRBV20-1,TGCAGTGCTAGACACCTTGGGGGAGGCAATCAGCCCCAGCATTTT,CSARHLGGGNQPQHF
TRBD2,.,TRBJ2-5,TRBV5-6,TGTGCCAGCAGCTTAGGGAGCGGGGGGGCTGGCGTAGAGACCCAGTACTTC,CASSLGSGGAGVETQYF
.,.,TRBJ2-1,TRBV5-4,TGTGCCAGCAGCTTGGCTTCGGCTGAGCAGTTCTTC,CASSLASAEQFF
.,.,TRBJ2-2,TRBV4-1,TGCGCCAGCAGCCCCAAGCGGACGAACACCGGGGAGCTGTTTTTT,CASSPKRTNTGELFF
.,.,TRBJ2-5,TRBV14,TGTGCCAGCAGCCAAGGACGGGGTCGGGAGACCCAGTACTTC,CASSQGRGRETQYF
.,once,TRBJ2-3,TRBV20-1,TGCAGTAAAACGGGACCCACCACAGATACGCAGTATTTT,CSKTGPTTDTQYF
.,.,TRBJ1-1,TRBV23-1,TGCGCCAGCAGCGTAATGAACACTGAAGCTTTCTTT,CASSVMNTEAFF
.,.,TRBJ1-1,TRBV29-1,TGCAGCGTTGGAGTATTACAGAACACTGAAGCTTTCTTT,CSVGVLQNTEAFF
.,once,TRBJ2-7,TRBV2,TGTGCCAGCAGTGATCAGGGGCCCCCCTACGAGCAGTACTTC,CASSDQGPPYEQYF
.,.,TRBJ2-1,TRBV1,TGCACCAGCAGCTATTCACTAGCGGGGGGCCACAATGAGCAGTTCTTC,CTSSYSLAGGHNEQFF
.,.,TRBJ2-7,TRBV19,TGTGCCAGTAGTGACCGGGATTTGCAGTACTTC,CASSDRDLQYF